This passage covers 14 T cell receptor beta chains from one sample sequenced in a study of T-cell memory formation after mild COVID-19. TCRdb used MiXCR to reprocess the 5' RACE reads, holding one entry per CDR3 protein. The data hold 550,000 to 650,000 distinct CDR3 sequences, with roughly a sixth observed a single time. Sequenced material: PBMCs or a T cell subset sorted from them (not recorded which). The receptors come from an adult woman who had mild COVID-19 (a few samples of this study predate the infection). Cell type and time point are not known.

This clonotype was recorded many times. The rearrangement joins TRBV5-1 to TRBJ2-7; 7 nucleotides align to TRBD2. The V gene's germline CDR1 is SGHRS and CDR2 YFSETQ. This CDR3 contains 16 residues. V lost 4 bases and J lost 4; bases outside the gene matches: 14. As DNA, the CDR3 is TGCGCCAGCAGCCTTAACCCAGCGGGAAACGGATACGAGCAGTACTTC. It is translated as CASSLNPAGNGYEQYF.

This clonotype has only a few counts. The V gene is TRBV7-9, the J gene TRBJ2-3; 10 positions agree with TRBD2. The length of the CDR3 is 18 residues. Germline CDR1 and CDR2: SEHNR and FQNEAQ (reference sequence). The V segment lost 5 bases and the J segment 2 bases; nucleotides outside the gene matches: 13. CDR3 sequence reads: CASSGLTRAGGVTDTQYF. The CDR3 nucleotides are TGTGCCAGCAGCGGCCTGACCCGAGCGGGAGGGGTCACAGATACGCAGTATTTT.

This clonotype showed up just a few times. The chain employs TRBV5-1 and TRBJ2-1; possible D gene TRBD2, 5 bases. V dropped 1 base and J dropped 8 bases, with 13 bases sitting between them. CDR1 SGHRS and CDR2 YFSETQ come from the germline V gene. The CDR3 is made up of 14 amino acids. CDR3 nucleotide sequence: TGCGCCAGCAGCTTGCGGGGTGCAGGCGATGAGCAGTTCTTC. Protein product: CASSLRGAGDEQFF.

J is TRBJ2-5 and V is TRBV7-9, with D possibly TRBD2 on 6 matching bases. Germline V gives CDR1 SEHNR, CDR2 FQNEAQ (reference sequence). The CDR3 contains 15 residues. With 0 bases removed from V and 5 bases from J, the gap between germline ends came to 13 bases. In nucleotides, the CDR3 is TGTGCCAGCAGCTTAGCGGCGGGGCAACGGGAGACCCAGTACTTC. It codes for CASSLAAGQRETQYF.

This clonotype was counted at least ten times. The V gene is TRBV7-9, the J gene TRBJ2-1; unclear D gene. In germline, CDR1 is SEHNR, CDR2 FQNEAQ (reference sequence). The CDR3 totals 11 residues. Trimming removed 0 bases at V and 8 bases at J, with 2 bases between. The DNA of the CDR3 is TGTGCCAGCAGCTTAGCGGATGAGCAGTTCTTC. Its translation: CASSLADEQFF.

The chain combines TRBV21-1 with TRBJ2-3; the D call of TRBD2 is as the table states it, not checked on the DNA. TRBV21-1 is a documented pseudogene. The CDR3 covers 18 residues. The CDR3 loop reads CVLKPASGNRSSTDTQYF. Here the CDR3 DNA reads TGTGTTCTAAAGCCGGCTAGCGGGAACCGTTCTAGCACAGATACGCAGTATTTT.

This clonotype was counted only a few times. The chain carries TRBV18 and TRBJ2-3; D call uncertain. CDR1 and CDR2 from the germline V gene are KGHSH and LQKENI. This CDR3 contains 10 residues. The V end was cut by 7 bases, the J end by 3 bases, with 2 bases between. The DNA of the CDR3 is TGTGCCAGCTTGACAGATACGCAGTATTTT. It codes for CASLTDTQYF.

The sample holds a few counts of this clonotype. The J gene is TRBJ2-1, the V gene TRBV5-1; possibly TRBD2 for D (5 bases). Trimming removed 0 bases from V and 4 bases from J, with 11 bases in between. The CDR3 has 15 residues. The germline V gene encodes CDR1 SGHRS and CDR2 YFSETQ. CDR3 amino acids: CASSLAAGLYNEQFF. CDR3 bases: TGCGCCAGCAGCTTGGCCGCAGGACTTTACAATGAGCAGTTCTTC.

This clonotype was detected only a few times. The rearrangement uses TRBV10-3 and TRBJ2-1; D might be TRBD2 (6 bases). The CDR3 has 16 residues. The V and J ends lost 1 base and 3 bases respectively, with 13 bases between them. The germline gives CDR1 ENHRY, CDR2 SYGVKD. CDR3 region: CAISELSGVGYNEQFF. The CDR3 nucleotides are TGTGCCATCAGTGAGTTATCGGGGGTAGGCTACAATGAGCAGTTCTTC.

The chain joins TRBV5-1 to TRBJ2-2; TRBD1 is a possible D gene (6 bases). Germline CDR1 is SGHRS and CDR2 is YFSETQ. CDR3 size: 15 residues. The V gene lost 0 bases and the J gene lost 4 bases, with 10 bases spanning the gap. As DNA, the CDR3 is TGCGCCAGCAGCTTGGTGGGGGCCGGCACCGGGGAGCTGTTTTTT. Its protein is CASSLVGAGTGELFF.

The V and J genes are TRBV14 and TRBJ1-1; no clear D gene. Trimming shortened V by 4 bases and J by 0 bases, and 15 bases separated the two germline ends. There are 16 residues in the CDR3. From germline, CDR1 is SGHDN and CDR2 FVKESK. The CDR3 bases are TGTGCCAGCAGCCCCTCGCTACTACTTATGAACACTGAAGCTTTCTTT. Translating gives CASSPSLLLMNTEAFF. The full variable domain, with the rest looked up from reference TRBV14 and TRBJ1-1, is EAGVTQFPSHSVIEKGQTVTLRCDPISGHDNLYWYRRVMGKEIKFLLHFVKESKQDESGMPNNRFLAERTGGTYSTLKVQPAELEDSGVYFCASSPSLLLMNTEAFFGQGTRLTVV.

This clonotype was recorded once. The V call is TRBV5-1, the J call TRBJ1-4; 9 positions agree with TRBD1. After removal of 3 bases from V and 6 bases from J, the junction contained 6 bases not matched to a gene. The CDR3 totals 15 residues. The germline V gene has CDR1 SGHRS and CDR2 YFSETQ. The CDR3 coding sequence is TGCGCCAGCAGCTCCGACTGGACAGGGGATGAAAAACTGTTTTTT. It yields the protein CASSSDWTGDEKLFF.

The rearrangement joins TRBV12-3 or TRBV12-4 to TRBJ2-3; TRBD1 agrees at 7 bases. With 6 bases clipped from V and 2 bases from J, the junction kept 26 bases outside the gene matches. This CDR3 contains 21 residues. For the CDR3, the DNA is TGTGCCAGCAGCCCAGGGTCCATTACCCGGGGACAGATGGGACCCACAGATACGCAGTATTTT. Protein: CASSPGSITRGQMGPTDTQYF.

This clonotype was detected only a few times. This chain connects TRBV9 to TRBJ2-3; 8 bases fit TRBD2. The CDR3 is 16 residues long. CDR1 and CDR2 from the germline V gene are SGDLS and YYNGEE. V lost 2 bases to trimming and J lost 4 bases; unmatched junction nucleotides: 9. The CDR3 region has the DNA TGTGCCAGCAGCGTTGGGAAGACTAGCGCCGCAGATACGCAGTATTTT. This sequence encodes CASSVGKTSAADTQYF.